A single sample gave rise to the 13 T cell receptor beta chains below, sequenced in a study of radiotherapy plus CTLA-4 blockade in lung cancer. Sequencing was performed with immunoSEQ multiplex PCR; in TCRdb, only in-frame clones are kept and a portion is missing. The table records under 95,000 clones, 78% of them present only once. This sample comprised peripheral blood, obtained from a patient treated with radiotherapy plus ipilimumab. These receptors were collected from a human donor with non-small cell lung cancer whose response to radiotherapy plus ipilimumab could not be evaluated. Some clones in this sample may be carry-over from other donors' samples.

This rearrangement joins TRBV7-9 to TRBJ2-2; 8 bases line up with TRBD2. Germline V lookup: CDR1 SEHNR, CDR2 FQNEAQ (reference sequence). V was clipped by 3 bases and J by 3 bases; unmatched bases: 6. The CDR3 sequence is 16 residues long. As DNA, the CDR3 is TGTGCCAGCAGCTTTTCCGGGACTAGTGACACCGGGGAGCTGTTTTTT. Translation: CASSFSGTSDTGELFF. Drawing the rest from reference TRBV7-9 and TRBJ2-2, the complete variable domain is DTGVSQNPRHKITKRGQNVTFRCDPISEHNRLYWYRQTLGQGPEFLTYFQNEAQLEKSRLLSDRFSAERPKGSFSTLEIQRTEQGDSAMYLCASSFSGTSDTGELFFGEGSRLTVL.

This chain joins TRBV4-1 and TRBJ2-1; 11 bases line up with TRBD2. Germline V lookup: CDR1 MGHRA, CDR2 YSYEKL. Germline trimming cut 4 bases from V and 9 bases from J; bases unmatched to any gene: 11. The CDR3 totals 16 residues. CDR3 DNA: TGCGCCAGCAGCCTCGAGGGTAGCGGGGGGGCCGGTGAGCAGTTCTTC. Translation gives CASSLEGSGGAGEQFF.

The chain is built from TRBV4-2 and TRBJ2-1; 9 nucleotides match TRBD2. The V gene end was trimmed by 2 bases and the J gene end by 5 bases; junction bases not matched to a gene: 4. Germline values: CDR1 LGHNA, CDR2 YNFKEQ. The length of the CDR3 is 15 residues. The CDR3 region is CASSQRGGAHNEQFF. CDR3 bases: TGTGCCAGCAGCCAACGCGGGGGGGCCCACAATGAGCAGTTCTTC.

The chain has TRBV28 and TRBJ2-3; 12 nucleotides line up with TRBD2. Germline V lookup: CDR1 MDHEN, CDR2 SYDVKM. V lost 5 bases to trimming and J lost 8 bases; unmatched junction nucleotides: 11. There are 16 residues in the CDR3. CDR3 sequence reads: CASSRSSGGGPGTQYF. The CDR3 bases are TGTGCCAGCAGTCGCTCTAGCGGGGGGGGTCCTGGTACGCAGTATTTT. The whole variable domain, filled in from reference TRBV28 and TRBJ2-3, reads DVKVTQSSRYLVKRTGEKVFLECVQDMDHENMFWYRQDPGLGLRLIYFSYDVKMKEKGDIPEGYSVSREKKERFSLILESASTNQTSMYLCASSRSSGGGPGTQYFGPGTRLTVL.

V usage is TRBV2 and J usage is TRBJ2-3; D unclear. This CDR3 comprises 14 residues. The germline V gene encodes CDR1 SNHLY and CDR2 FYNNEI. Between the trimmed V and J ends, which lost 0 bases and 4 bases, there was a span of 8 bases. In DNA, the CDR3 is TGTGCCAGCAGTGAAGCGAGGATTTCAGATACGCAGTATTTT. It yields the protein CASSEARISDTQYF.

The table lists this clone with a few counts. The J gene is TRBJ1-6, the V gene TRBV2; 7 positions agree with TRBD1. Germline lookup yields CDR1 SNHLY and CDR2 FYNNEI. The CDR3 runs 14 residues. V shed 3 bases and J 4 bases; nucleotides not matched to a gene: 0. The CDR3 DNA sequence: TGTGCCAGCAGTGACAGGGGGTATAATTCACCCCTCCACTTT. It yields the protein CASSDRGYNSPLHF.

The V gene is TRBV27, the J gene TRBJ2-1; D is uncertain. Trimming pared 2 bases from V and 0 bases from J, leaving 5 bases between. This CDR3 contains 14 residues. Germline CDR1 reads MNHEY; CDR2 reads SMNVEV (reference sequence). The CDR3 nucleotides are TGTGCCAGCAGTTTAGTTCTCTCCTACAATGAGCAGTTCTTC. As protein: CASSLVLSYNEQFF.

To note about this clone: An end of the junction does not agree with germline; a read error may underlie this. CDR3 sequence reads: CASSLARNSGYTF. CDR3 in DNA: TGTGCCAGCAGCTTAGCGAGGAACTCTGGCTACACCTTC. The chain joins TRBV7-2 to TRBJ1-2; unclear D gene. CDR3 length: 13 amino acids. Germline V gene data show CDR1 as SGHTA and CDR2 as FQGNSA.

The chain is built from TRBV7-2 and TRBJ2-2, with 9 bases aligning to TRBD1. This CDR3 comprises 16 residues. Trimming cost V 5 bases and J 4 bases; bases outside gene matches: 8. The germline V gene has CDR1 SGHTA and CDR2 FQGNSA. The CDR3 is CASSLGTGRGTGELFF. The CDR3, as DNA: TGTGCCAGCAGCCTGGGGACAGGGAGGGGCACCGGGGAGCTGTTTTTT.

The CDR3 reads CASSLDRSSYEQYF. The CDR3 DNA sequence: TGTGCCAGCAGCTTGGACAGAAGCTCCTACGAGCAGTACTTC. The gene calls are TRBV7-2 and TRBJ2-7; possibly TRBD1 for D (6 bases). Germline CDR1 SGHTA, CDR2 FQGNSA. This CDR3 spans 14 amino acids. Trimming took 3 bases from V and 0 from J, leaving 9 bases between them.

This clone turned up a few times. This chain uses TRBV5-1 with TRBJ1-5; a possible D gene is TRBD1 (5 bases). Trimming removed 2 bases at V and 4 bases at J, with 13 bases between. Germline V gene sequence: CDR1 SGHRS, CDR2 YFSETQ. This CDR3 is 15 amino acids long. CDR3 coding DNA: TGCGCCAGCAGCTTTGGGCAGGGACTAAATCAGCCCCAGCATTTT. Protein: CASSFGQGLNQPQHF.

The CDR3 nucleotides are TGTGCCAGCAGTTCACTTACAGATACGCAGTATTTT. Amino acids: CASSSLTDTQYF. V is TRBV5-5 and J is TRBJ2-3; D is unresolved. Trimming cost V 5 bases and J 3 bases, with 7 bases left between them. The CDR3 totals 12 residues. The V gene's germline CDR1 is SGHKS and CDR2 YYEKEE (reference sequence).

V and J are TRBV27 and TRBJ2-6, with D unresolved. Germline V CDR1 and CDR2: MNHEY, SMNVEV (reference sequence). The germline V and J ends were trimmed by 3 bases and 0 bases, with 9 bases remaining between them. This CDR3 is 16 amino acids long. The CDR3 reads CASSFWAGSGANVLTF. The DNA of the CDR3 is TGTGCCAGCAGTTTTTGGGCTGGCTCTGGGGCCAACGTCCTGACTTTC. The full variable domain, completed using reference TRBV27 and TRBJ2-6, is EAQVTQNPRYLITVTGKKLTVTCSQNMNHEYMSWYRQDPGLGLRQIYYSMNVEVTDKGDVPEGYKVSRKEKRNFPLILESPSPNQTSLYFCASSFWAGSGANVLTFGAGSRLTVL.